This T cell receptor beta chain originates from a study of blood T cell repertoires in COVID-19. Clones were sequenced by immunoSEQ multiplex PCR, and TCRdb holds only the in-frame ones, with some missing. The profile shows 110,000 to 150,000 clones, around 80% of them singletons. The V end was cut by 2 bases, the J end by 8 bases, with 13 bases between. CDR1 is MNHEY and CDR2 is SMNVEV in the germline V gene (reference sequence). The CDR3 extends over 15 amino acids. V is TRBV27 and J is TRBJ1-6; D is perhaps TRBD1 (5 bases). The sequence came from a man aged 55 to 70 with acute or convalescent COVID-19. The sample consisted of peripheral blood. The CDR3 region is CASSLIVGADSPLHF. CDR3 nucleotide sequence: TGTGCCAGCAGTTTAATTGTAGGGGCTGATTCACCCCTCCACTTT.